One sample yielded the 14 T cell receptor beta chains listed below, sequenced in a study of vaccination and CD4 T cells after COVID-19. Researchers used the Oncomine TCR Beta short-read assay to sequence DNA from cultured CD4+ T cells. TCRdb used MiXCR to reprocess the PCR reads, holding one entry per CDR3 protein. The sample includes about 21,000 distinct CDR3 sequences, around 53% of them seen just once. The antigens these receptors bind are not known. This sample's treatment: roughly 10-day PBMC culture with coronavirus spike peptide pools or control peptides (ViraFEST assay). Specimen: CD4+ T cells from blood, cultured in vitro. The receptors derive from a human donor who had recovered from COVID-19.

The table lists this clonotype with a few counts. The V gene is TRBV28, the J gene TRBJ1-1; D is unresolved. The V and J ends lost 5 bases and 8 bases respectively, with 12 bases between them. Germline CDR1 MDHEN, CDR2 SYDVKM. This CDR3 comprises 12 residues. The CDR3 region is CASSPPGAEAFF. As DNA, the CDR3 is TGTGCCAGCAGTCCCCCGGGAGCCGAAGCTTTCTTT. The full variable domain, with the rest looked up from reference TRBV28 and TRBJ1-1, is DVKVTQSSRYLVKRTGEKVFLECVQDMDHENMFWYRQDPGLGLRLIYFSYDVKMKEKGDIPEGYSVSREKKERFSLILESASTNQTSMYLCASSPPGAEAFFGQGTRLTVV.

This clonotype was detected only a few times. The rearrangement links TRBV30 to TRBJ1-2; 8 bases fit TRBD1. Germline CDR1 GTSNPN, CDR2 SVGIG (reference sequence). The trim removed 3 bases at V and 2 bases at J, leaving 5 bases unmatched. The length of the CDR3 is 14 residues. The CDR3 bases are TGTGCCTGGAGAGGACAGGGAAGAAACTATGGCTACACCTTC. Amino acid sequence: CAWRGQGRNYGYTF.

Concerning this clonotype: The junction and the germline gene differ at one end; a read error may be behind it. This sequence joins TRBV7-2 and TRBJ2-2; D is undetermined. The CDR3 spans 13 residues. Germline CDR1 reads SGHTA; CDR2 reads FQGNSA. DNA of the CDR3: TGTGCCGGCAGCTTTACCCTCACCGGGGAGCTGTTTTTT. Protein sequence: CAGSFTLTGELFF.

This clonotype was recorded once. The chain combines TRBV28 with TRBJ1-2; a weak D match, TRBD1 (6 bases). Trimming removed 7 bases from V and 13 bases from J, with 22 bases in between. The CDR3 totals 13 residues. In germline, CDR1 is MDHEN, CDR2 SYDVKM. CDR3 in amino acids: CASTVGAAMACTF. CDR3 nucleotide sequence: TGTGCCAGCACCGTGGGGGCTGCTATGGCTTGCACCTTC.

The sample holds one count of this clonotype. DNA of the CDR3: TGCGCCAGCAGCTTGGATAATTCACCCCTCCACTTT. This translates into CASSLDNSPLHF. The chain employs TRBV5-1 and TRBJ1-6; no definite D call. CDR1 and CDR2 (germline): SGHRS, YFSETQ. The CDR3 contains 12 residues. V was trimmed by 0 bases and J by 5 bases, leaving 0 bases between them.

This clonotype was counted between two and nine times. The chain couples TRBV7-8 to TRBJ2-1, with D uncertain. Germline CDR1 is SGHVS and CDR2 is FQNEAQ. The V end lost 0 bases, the J end lost 4 bases, and 4 bases lay between the germline ends. The length of the CDR3 is 13 residues. The CDR3 DNA sequence: TGTGCCAGCAGCTTAGCGAATTACAATGAGCAGTTCTTC. Protein: CASSLANYNEQFF.

V is TRBV7-9 and J is TRBJ2-7; 7 bases agree with TRBD1. The germline V gene has CDR1 SEHNR and CDR2 FQNEAQ (reference sequence). J lost 6 bases, V lost 4 bases, and 12 bases had no gene match. This CDR3 has 15 amino acids. The CDR3 spells CASSYHTDRALEQYF. Here the CDR3 DNA reads TGTGCCAGCAGCTACCACACCGACAGGGCGCTCGAGCAGTACTTC.

V gene TRBV20-1 combines with J gene TRBJ2-5; D gene ambiguous. The CDR3 consists of 13 residues. V was cut by 0 bases and J by 4 bases, with 9 bases left in between. Germline lookup yields CDR1 DFQATT and CDR2 SNEGSKA (reference sequence). For the CDR3, the DNA is TGCAGTGCTAGAGAGGGCTGGCGAGAGACCCAGTACTTC. Translating it yields CSAREGWRETQYF.

The chain uses TRBV7-2 and TRBJ1-2; TRBD1 aligns across 7 bases. Germline V lookup: CDR1 SGHTA, CDR2 FQGNSA. With V trimmed by 5 bases and J by 7 bases, 4 bases remained unmatched. CDR3 length: 12 residues. The CDR3 DNA reads as TGTGCCAGCAGCGACAGGGTCCGTGGCTACACCTTC. Translating gives CASSDRVRGYTF.

V is TRBV19 and J is TRBJ1-5; D gene unclear. The CDR3 extends over 14 amino acids. Germline lookup yields CDR1 LNHDA and CDR2 SQIVND (reference sequence). Trimming left V 0 bases short and J 0 bases short, with 3 bases between. For the CDR3, the DNA is TGTGCCAGTAGTATAGATTTTAGCAATCAGCCCCAGCATTTT. Its translation: CASSIDFSNQPQHF.

The chain carries TRBV5-1 and TRBJ2-7; 10 nucleotides agree with TRBD1. This CDR3 region has 15 residues. Trimming at V came to 1 base and at J to 4 bases, leaving 5 bases not matched to a gene. CDR1 and CDR2 from the germline V gene are SGHRS and YFSETQ. CDR3 amino acids: CASSLSGQGFYEQYF. The CDR3 bases are TGCGCCAGCAGCTTGTCGGGACAGGGGTTTTACGAGCAGTACTTC.

The chain couples TRBV19 to TRBJ2-7; D gene ambiguous. The CDR3 is made up of 10 amino acids. Germline V gene data show CDR1 as LNHDA and CDR2 as SQIVND (reference sequence). V dropped 0 bases and J dropped 6 bases, with 0 bases sitting between them. The CDR3 here is CASSIDEQYF. CDR3 nucleotides: TGTGCCAGTAGTATAGACGAGCAGTACTTC.

The V gene is TRBV7-3, the J gene TRBJ2-3; D might be TRBD2 (7 bases). Germline assignment: CDR1 SGHTA and CDR2 FQGTGA. The CDR3 is 14 residues long. The germline V and J ends were trimmed by 5 bases and 4 bases, with 13 bases remaining between them. CDR3 amino acids: CASSGGGGADTQYF. The CDR3 DNA is TGTGCCAGCAGCGGGGGCGGGGGCGCAGATACGCAGTATTTT.

This clonotype occurred a few times. The chain carries TRBV7-8 and TRBJ1-3; D may be TRBD1 (5 bases). CDR3 length: 14 residues. V lost 3 bases and J lost 2, with 8 bases in between. CDR1 is SGHVS, CDR2 FQNEAQ, per germline. The CDR3: CASSLGLTGNTIYF. The CDR3 DNA sequence: TGTGCCAGCAGCTTGGGGCTAACTGGAAACACCATATATTTT.